This T cell receptor beta chain appears in the sequencing data of a study of blood T cell repertoires in COVID-19. On the study more broadly: Samples representing acute and convalescent COVID-19 were sourced from the United States, Italy and Spain.

Produced via immunoSEQ multiplex PCR; TCRdb's table is partial and in-frame only. Of 110,000 to 150,000 clones in the sample, over 70% were seen once. Losses at the gene ends were 2 bases for V and 6 bases for J; bases not matched to a gene: 4. The CDR3 has 14 residues. CDR1 and CDR2 (germline): GTSNPN, SVGIG (reference sequence). The clonotype was recovered from a human donor in a cohort sampled during active COVID-19. The sample was peripheral blood. This chain connects TRBV30 to TRBJ2-2, with TRBD1 identical over 9 bases. This CDR3 reads CAWSRGQGAGELFF. CDR3 DNA: TGTGCCTGGAGTAGGGGACAGGGAGCCGGGGAGCTGTTTTTT.